This TCR beta chain was recorded in a study of cytomegalovirus exposure and HLA in healthy donors. General observations from the study: About 90% or about 30% of the time was how often most TCR beta V segments were productive, according to an earlier analysis. Analyses of presence/absence relied on an assumption of roughly uniform sequencing depth across donors.

Healthy people donating bone marrow made up the donors. Comments on this clone: Its antigen is unknown.

The PCR had 60 Vbeta and 13 Jbeta primers. Produced via immunoSEQ multiplex PCR; TCRdb's table is partial and in-frame only. The sample yields roughly 220,000 clones, approximately 80% seen once. The source material was PBMCs. The receptor was isolated from a young man in good health and CMV-seronegative.

The CDR3 coding sequence is TGTGCCAGCAGCCAGACGGGCCGGGAGGGGGGCTACACCTTC. Translation: CASSQTGREGGYTF. The gene calls are TRBV7-6 and TRBJ1-2; the D gene is possibly TRBD1 (5 bases). CDR3 length: 14 residues. The germline CDR1 and CDR2 sequences are SGHVS and FNYEAQ. V shed 5 bases and J shed 8 bases, with 18 bases lying between them.